The 14 T cell receptor beta chains listed next were all sequenced from one sample in a study of blood T cell repertoires in COVID-19. Assay: immunoSEQ multiplex PCR; the TCRdb copy retains only in-frame clones and omits some. Among 200,000 or so clones listed, around four fifths were seen once. What was sequenced was peripheral blood. These receptors came from a human donor with acute or convalescent COVID-19. The donor label of this sample is uncertain.

This clone is a singleton in its sample. The chain links TRBV21-1 to TRBJ2-7; whether TRBD1, the table's D call, matches the DNA was not checked. TRBV21-1 is described as a pseudogene. The CDR3 extends over 14 amino acids. As DNA, the CDR3 is TGTGCCAGCAGCAAAACGGGACAGCCCTACGAGCAGTACTTC. This encodes CASSKTGQPYEQYF.

This clone was seen only once. V and J are TRBV10-3 and TRBJ1-5; D not certain. V was trimmed by 2 bases and J by 5 bases, leaving 7 bases between them. The CDR3 runs 13 residues. Germline V gene lookup returns CDR1 ENHRY and CDR2 SYGVKD. CDR3 amino acids: CAISEASDQPQHF. CDR3 coding DNA: TGTGCCATCAGTGAGGCTTCGGATCAGCCCCAGCATTTT.

This rearrangement joins TRBV6-2 or TRBV6-3 to TRBJ2-3; 8 bases are shared with TRBD1. V lost 6 bases, J lost 8 bases, and 10 bases stayed unmatched. The CDR3 is 14 amino acids. Germline V gene sequence: CDR1 MNHEY, CDR2 SVGEGT. CDR3 sequence (DNA): TGTGCCAGCAGCCCGGACAGGGAGTTAGGTACGCAGTATTTT. Its protein is CASSPDRELGTQYF.

This chain connects TRBV2 to TRBJ2-1, with 10 nucleotides matching TRBD2. Trimming at V came to 5 bases and at J to 15 bases, leaving 7 bases not matched to a gene. This CDR3 has 12 amino acids. The germline V gene has CDR1 SNHLY and CDR2 FYNNEI. The CDR3 is CASSPLAGEVFF. CDR3 DNA: TGTGCCAGCAGTCCCCTAGCGGGAGAGGTGTTCTTC.

This clone was found a few times. The V and J genes are TRBV5-4 and TRBJ2-1; 12 bases align to TRBD2. Germline V CDR1 and CDR2: SGHNT, YYREEE (reference sequence). This CDR3 has 16 amino acids. V lost 5 bases and J lost 2; bases outside the gene matches: 5. CDR3 DNA: TGTGCCAGCAGTTCTAGCGGGAGGGCCACCTACAATGAGCAGTTCTTC. Translation: CASSSSGRATYNEQFF.

This clone is a singleton in its sample. V is TRBV2 and J is TRBJ1-3, with D unclear. The CDR3 runs to 15 residues. The germline CDR1 and CDR2 sequences are SNHLY and FYNNEI. V was pared by 4 bases and J by 0 bases, with 10 bases between. The CDR3 DNA follows: TGTGCCAGCAGTGGGGTGGAGTCCTCTGGAAACACCATATATTTT. This encodes CASSGVESSGNTIYF.

The gene calls are TRBV4-3 and TRBJ2-7; D perhaps matches TRBD2 (6 bases). V dropped 0 bases and J dropped 4 bases, with 7 bases sitting between them. CDR3 length: 13 amino acids. Germline CDR1 is LGHNA and CDR2 is YSLEER. The CDR3 region is CASSQDRGYEQYF. CDR3 sequence (DNA): TGCGCCAGCAGCCAAGATCGGGGGTACGAGCAGTACTTC.

The chain links TRBV7-9 to TRBJ1-2; D gene unclear. The length of the CDR3 is 15 residues. Germline V gene sequence: CDR1 SEHNR, CDR2 FQNEAQ (reference sequence). V was clipped by 9 bases and J by 0 bases, with 17 bases between them. The CDR3 DNA reads as TGTGCCAGTTATAGAGGAGGCACAGCTAACTATGGCTACACCTTC. It translates to CASYRGGTANYGYTF.

As concerns this clone: The junction and the germline gene differ at one end; a read error may be behind it. The genes are TRBV3-1 (or the pseudogene TRBV3-2) and TRBJ1-2; TRBD1 might be the D (5 bases). CDR1 is LGHDT, CDR2 YNNKEL, per germline (reference sequence). The CDR3 length is 14 residues. The CDR3: CARSQDRGAGGYTF. The CDR3, as DNA: TGTGCCCGCAGCCAAGATCGCGGGGCGGGGGGCTACACCTTC.

The V call is TRBV5-8, the J call TRBJ2-1; 9 nucleotides align to TRBD1. The CDR3 is made up of 14 amino acids. The germline gives CDR1 SGHTS, CDR2 YDEGEE. V was clipped by 2 bases and J by 9 bases; unmatched bases: 6. The DNA of the CDR3 is TGTGCCAGCAGCTTTTTACAGGGGGCAAGTGAGCAGTTCTTC. It specifies CASSFLQGASEQFF.

The rearrangement links TRBV29-1 to TRBJ1-2; 11 bases agree with TRBD1. The CDR3 runs to 16 residues. The germline gives CDR1 SQVTM, CDR2 ANQGSEA. The V gene end was trimmed by 7 bases and the J gene end by 5 bases; junction bases not matched to a gene: 15. CDR3 nucleotide sequence: TGCAGCGCCAACCCTGGTCCCGGGACAGGGGGATATGGCTACACCTTC. Its translation: CSANPGPGTGGYGYTF.

This rearrangement joins TRBV11-2 to TRBJ2-5; D possibly corresponds to TRBD1 (5 bases). CDR1 SGHAT and CDR2 FQNNGV come from the germline V gene. The CDR3 runs to 15 residues. The V gene lost 5 bases and the J gene lost 7 bases, with 20 bases spanning the gap. CDR3 sequence: CASSPRGPTQGTQYF. Written as DNA, the CDR3 is TGTGCCAGCAGCCCCCGCGGACCTACCCAGGGGACCCAGTACTTC. The full variable domain, completed using reference TRBV11-2 and TRBJ2-5, is EAGVAQSPRYKIIEKRQSVAFWCNPISGHATLYWYQQILGQGPKLLIQFQNNGVVDDSQLPKDRFSAERLKGVDSTLKIQPAKLEDSAVYLCASSPRGPTQGTQYFGPGTRLLVL.

This clone was seen a few times. The rearrangement joins TRBV6-5 to TRBJ2-6, with no clear D. The germline V gene has CDR1 MNHEY and CDR2 SVGAGI. CDR3 length: 15 amino acids. V lost 4 bases, J lost 2 bases, and 9 bases lay in between. The CDR3 region is CASSSLSPGANVLTF. CDR3 nucleotide sequence: TGTGCCAGCAGTTCCCTTAGCCCTGGGGCCAACGTCCTGACTTTC.

The chain has TRBV27 and TRBJ1-1, with 7 bases identical to TRBD1. The junction had 10 bases not matched to a gene; V was cut back by 7 bases and J by 2 bases. The CDR3 totals 15 residues. Germline CDR1 reads MNHEY; CDR2 reads SMNVEV (reference sequence). CDR3 loop: CASNKAGTANTEAFF. As DNA, the CDR3 is TGTGCCAGCAATAAGGCCGGGACAGCAAACACTGAAGCTTTCTTT.